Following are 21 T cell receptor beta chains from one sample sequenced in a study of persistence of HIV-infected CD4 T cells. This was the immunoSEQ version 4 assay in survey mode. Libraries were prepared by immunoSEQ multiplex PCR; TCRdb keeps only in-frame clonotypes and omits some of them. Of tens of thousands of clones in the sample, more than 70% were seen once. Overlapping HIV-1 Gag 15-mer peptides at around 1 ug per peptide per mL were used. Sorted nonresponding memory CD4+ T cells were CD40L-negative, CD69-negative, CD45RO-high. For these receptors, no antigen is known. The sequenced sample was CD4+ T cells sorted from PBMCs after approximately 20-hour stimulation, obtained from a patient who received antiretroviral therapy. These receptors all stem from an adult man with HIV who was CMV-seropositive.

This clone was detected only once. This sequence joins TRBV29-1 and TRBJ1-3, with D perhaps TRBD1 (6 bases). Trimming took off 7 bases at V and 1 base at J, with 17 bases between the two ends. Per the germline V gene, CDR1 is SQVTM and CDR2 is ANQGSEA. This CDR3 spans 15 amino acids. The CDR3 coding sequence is TGCAGCGCACGGGACATAGCTTTGTCTGGAAACACCATATATTTT. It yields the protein CSARDIALSGNTIYF.

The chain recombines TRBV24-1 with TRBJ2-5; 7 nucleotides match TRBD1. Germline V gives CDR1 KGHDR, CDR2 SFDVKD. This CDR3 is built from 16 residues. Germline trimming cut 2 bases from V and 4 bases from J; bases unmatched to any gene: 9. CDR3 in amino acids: CATSDWDSLTGETQYF. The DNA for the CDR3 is TGTGCCACCAGTGATTGGGACAGCCTTACGGGAGAGACCCAGTACTTC.

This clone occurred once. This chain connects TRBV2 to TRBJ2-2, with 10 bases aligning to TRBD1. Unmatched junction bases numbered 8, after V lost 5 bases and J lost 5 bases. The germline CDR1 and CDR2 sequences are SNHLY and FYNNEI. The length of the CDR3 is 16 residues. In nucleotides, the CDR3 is TGTGCCAGCAGTCCGGGACAGGGGTATCCAACCGGGGAGCTGTTTTTT. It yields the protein CASSPGQGYPTGELFF.

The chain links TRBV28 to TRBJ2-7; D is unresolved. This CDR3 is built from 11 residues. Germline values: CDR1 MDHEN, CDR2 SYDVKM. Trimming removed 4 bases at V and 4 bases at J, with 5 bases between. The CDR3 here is CASSSYYEQYF. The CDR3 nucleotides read TGTGCCAGCAGTTCCTATTACGAGCAGTACTTC.

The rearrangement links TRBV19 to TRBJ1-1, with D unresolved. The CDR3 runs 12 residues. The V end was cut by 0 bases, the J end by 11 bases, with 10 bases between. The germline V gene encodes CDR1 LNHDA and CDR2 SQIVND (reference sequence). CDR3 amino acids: CASSIEGLEAFF. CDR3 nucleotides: TGTGCCAGTAGTATAGAGGGCCTAGAGGCTTTCTTT.

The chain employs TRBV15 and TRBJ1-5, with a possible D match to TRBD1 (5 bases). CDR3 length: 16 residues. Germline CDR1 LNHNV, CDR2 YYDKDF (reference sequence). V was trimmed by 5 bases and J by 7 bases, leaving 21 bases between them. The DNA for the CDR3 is TGTGCCACCAGCCGACGCACAGGAGGGATAGGACAGCCCCAGCATTTT. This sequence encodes CATSRRTGGIGQPQHF.

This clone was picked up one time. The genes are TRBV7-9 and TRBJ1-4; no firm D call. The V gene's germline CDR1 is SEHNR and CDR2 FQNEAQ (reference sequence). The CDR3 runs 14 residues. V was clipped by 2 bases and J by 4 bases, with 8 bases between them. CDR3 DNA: TGTGCCAGCAGCTTAACACAGAATAATGAAAAACTGTTTTTT. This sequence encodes CASSLTQNNEKLFF. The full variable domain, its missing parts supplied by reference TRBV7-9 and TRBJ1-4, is DTGVSQNPRHKITKRGQNVTFRCDPISEHNRLYWYRQTLGQGPEFLTYFQNEAQLEKSRLLSDRFSAERPKGSFSTLEIQRTEQGDSAMYLCASSLTQNNEKLFFGSGTQLSVL.

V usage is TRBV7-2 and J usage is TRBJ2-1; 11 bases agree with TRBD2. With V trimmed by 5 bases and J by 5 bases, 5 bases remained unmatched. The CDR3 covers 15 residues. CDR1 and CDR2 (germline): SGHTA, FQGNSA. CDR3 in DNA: TGTGCCAGCAGCCCCCTAGCGGGGGGTCACAATGAGCAGTTCTTC. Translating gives CASSPLAGGHNEQFF.

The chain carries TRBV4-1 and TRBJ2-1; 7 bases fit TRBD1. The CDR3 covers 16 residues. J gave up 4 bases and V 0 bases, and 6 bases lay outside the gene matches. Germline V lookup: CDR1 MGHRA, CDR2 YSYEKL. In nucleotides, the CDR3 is TGCGCCAGCAGCCAAGAGCCGGGACAGACTTACAATGAGCAGTTCTTC. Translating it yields CASSQEPGQTYNEQFF.

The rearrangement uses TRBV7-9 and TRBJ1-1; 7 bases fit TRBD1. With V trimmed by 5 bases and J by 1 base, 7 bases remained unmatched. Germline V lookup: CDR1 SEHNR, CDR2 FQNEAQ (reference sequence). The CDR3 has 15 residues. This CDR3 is CASSPEGDRNTEAFF. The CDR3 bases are TGTGCCAGCAGCCCCGAGGGGGACAGGAACACTGAAGCTTTCTTT.

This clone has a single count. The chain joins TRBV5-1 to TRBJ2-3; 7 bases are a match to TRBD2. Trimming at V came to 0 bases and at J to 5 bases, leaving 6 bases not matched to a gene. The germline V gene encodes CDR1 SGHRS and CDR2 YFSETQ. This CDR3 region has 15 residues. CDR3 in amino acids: CASSLGLAVGDTQYF. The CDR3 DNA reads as TGCGCCAGCAGCTTGGGACTAGCTGTAGGAGATACGCAGTATTTT.

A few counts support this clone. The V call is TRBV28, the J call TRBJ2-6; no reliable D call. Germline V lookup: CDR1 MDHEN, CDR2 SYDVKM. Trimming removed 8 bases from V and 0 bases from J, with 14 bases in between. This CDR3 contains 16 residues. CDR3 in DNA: TGTGCCAGCGGGAAAGACCTTAGCTCTGGGGCCAACGTCCTGACTTTC. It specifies CASGKDLSSGANVLTF. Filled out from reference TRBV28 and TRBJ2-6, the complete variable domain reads DVKVTQSSRYLVKRTGEKVFLECVQDMDHENMFWYRQDPGLGLRLIYFSYDVKMKEKGDIPEGYSVSREKKERFSLILESASTNQTSMYLCASGKDLSSGANVLTFGAGSRLTVL.

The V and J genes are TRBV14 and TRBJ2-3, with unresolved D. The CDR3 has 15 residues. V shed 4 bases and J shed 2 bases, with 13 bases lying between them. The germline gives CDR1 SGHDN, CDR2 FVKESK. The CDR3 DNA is TGTGCCAGCAGCCTTAGACCGAGCCCCACAGATACGCAGTATTTT. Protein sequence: CASSLRPSPTDTQYF.

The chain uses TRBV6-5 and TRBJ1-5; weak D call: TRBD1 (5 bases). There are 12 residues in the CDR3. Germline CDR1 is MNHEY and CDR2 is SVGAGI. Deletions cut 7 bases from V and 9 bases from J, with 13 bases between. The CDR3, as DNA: TGTGCCAGCAACCCGATCGGGGGGCCCCAGCATTTT. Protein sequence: CASNPIGGPQHF.

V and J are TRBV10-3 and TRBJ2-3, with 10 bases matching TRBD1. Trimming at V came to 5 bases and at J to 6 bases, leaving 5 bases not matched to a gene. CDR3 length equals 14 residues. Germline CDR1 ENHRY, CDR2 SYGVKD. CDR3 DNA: TGTGCCATCAGTCCATCGGACAGGGGGGATACGCAGTATTTT. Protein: CAISPSDRGDTQYF.

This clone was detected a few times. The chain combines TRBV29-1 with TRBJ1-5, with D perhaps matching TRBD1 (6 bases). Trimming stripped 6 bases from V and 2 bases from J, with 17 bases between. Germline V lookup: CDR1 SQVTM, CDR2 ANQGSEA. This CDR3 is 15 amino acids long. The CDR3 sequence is CSVVTGTGGNQPQHF. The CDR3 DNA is TGCAGCGTAGTAACAGGGACTGGAGGCAATCAGCCCCAGCATTTT. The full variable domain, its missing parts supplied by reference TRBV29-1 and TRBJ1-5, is SAVISQKPSRDICQRGTSLTIQCQVDSQVTMMFWYRQQPGQSLTLIATANQGSEATYESGFVIDKFPISRPNLTFSTLTVSNMSPEDSSIYLCSVVTGTGGNQPQHFGDGTRLSIL.

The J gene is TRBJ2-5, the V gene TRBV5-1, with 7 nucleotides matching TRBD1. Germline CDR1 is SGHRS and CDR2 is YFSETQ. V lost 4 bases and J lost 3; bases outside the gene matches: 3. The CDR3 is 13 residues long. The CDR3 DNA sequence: TGCGCCAGCAGCCAGGGGACAGAAGAGACCCAGTACTTC. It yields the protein CASSQGTEETQYF.

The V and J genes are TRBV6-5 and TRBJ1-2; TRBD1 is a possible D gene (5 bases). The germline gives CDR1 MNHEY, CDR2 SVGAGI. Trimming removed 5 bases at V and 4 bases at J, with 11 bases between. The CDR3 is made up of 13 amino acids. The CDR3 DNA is TGTGCCAGCAGTCGAGACAGAGCCTATGGCTACACCTTC. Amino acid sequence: CASSRDRAYGYTF.

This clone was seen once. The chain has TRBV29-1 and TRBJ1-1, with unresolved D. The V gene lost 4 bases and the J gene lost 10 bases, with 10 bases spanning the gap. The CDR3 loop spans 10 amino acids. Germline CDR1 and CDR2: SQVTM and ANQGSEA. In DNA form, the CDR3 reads TGCAGCGTTGGGGATAAAGGAGCTTTCTTT. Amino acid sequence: CSVGDKGAFF.

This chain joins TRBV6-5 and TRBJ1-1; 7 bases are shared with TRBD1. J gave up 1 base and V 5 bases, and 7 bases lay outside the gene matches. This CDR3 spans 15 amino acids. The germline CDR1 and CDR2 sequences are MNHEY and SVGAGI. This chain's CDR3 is CASSPGTVSNTEAFF. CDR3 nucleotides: TGTGCCAGCAGTCCCGGGACAGTTTCGAACACTGAAGCTTTCTTT.

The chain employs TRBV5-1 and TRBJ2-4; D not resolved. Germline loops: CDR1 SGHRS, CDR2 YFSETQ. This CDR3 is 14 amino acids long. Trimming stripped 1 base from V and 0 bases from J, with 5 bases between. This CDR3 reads CASSLTVAKNIQYF. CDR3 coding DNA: TGCGCCAGCAGCTTGACGGTAGCCAAAAACATTCAGTACTTC.